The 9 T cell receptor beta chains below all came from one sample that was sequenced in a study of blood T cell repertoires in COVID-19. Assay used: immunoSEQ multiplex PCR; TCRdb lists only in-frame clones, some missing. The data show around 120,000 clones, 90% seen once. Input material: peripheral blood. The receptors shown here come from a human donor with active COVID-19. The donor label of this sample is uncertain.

The CDR3 here is CASSPTLAGANTGELFF. CDR3 bases: TGTGCCAGCAGCCCAACCCTAGCGGGCGCGAACACCGGGGAGCTGTTTTTT. The V call is TRBV5-4, the J call TRBJ2-2; TRBD2 matches at 8 bases. Germline CDR1 is SGHNT and CDR2 is YYREEE (reference sequence). The CDR3 sequence is 17 residues long. V lost 4 bases, J lost 0 bases, and 8 bases stayed unmatched.

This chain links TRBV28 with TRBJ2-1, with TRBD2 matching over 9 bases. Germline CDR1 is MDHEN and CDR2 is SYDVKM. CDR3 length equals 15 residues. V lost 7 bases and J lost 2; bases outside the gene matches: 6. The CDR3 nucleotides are TGTGCCAGCAAAGTAAGCGGGGGGACCTACAATGAGCAGTTCTTC. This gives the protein CASKVSGGTYNEQFF.

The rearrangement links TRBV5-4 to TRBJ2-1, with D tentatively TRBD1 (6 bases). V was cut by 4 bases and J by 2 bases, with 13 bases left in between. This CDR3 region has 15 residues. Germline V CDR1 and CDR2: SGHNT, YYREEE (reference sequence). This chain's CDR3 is CASSEQKGAYNEQFF. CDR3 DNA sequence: TGTGCCAGCAGCGAACAAAAGGGGGCCTACAATGAGCAGTTCTTC. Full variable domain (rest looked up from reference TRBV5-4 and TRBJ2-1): ETGVTQSPTHLIKTRGQQVTLRCSSQSGHNTVSWYQQALGQGPQFIFQYYREEENGRGNFPPRFSGLQFPNYSSELNVNALELDDSALYLCASSEQKGAYNEQFFGPGTRLTVL.

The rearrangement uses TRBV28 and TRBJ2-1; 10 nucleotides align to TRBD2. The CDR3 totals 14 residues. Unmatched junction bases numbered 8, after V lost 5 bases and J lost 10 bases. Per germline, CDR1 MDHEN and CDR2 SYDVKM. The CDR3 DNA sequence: TGTGCCAGCAGTAGCGGGGGGGCCGTGGAAGAGCAGTTCTTC. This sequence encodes CASSSGGAVEEQFF.

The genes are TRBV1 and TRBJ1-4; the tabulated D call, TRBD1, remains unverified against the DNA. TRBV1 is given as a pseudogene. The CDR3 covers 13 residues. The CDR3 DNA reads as TGCACCGGAGAGGGACAGGGTAATGAAAAACTGTTTTTT. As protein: CTGEGQGNEKLFF.

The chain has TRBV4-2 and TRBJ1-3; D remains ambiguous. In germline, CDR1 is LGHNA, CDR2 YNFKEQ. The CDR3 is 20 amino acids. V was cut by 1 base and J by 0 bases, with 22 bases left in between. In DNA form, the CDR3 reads TGTGCCAGCAGCCAAGGGTACCGTCGGTCGGGTAAGGACTCTGGAAACACCATATATTTT. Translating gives CASSQGYRRSGKDSGNTIYF.

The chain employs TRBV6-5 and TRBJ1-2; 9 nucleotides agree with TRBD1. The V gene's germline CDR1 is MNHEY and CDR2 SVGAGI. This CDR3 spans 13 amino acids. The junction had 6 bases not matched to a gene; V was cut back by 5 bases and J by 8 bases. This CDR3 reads CASSPDRGVGYTF. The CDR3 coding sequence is TGTGCCAGCAGTCCGGACAGGGGAGTAGGCTACACCTTC.

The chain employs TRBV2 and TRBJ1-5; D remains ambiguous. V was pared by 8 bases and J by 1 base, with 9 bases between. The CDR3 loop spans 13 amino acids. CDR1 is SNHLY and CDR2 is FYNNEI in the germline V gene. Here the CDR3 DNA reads TGTGCCAGCCATACAGAAAGCAATCAGCCCCAGCATTTT. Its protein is CASHTESNQPQHF. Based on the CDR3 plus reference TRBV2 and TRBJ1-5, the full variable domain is EPEVTQTPSHQVTQMGQEVILRCVPISNHLYFYWYRQILGQKVEFLVSFYNNEISEKSEIFDDQFSVERPDGSNFTLKIRSTKLEDSAMYFCASHTESNQPQHFGDGTRLSIL.

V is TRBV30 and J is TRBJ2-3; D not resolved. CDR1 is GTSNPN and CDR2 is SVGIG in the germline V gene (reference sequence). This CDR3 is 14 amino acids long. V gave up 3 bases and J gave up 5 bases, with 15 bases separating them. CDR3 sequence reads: CAWRISENEDTQYF. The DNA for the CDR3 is TGTGCCTGGAGAATCTCAGAAAATGAAGATACGCAGTATTTT. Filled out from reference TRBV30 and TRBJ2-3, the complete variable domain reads SQTIHQWPATLVQPVGSPLSLECTVEGTSNPNLYWYRQAAGRGLQLLFYSVGIGQISSEVPQNLSASRPQDRQFILSSKKLLLSDSGFYLCAWRISENEDTQYFGPGTRLTVL.